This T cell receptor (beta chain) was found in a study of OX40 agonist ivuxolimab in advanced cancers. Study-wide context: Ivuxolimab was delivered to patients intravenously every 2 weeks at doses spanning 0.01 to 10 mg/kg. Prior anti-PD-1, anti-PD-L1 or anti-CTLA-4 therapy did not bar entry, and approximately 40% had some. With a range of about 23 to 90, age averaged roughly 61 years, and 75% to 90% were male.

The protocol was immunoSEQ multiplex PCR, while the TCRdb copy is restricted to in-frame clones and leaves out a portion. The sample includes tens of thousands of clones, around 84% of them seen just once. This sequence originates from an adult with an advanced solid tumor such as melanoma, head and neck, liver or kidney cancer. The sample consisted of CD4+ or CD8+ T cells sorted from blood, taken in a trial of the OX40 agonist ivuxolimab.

CDR3 sequence reads: CASRTGLSAETQYF. For the CDR3, the DNA is TGTGCCAGCCGGACAGGACTCTCAGCGGAGACCCAGTACTTC. This chain links TRBV25-1 with TRBJ2-5; 7 positions agree with TRBD1. The germline CDR1 and CDR2 sequences are MGHDK and SYGVNS. After removal of 8 bases from V and 5 bases from J, the junction contained 11 bases not matched to a gene. The CDR3 runs 14 residues.